This T cell receptor beta chain is drawn from a study of T-cell memory formation after mild COVID-19. Study information: Largely, TCR clusters stayed within a single donor.

This clonotype occurred a few times. TCRdb reanalysed the 5' RACE reads using MiXCR and keeps one entry per CDR3 protein. The sample has about 360,000 distinct CDR3 sequences, 14% seen once. J lost 0 bases, V lost 4 bases, and 11 bases had no gene match. CDR3 size: 19 residues. Germline V gene sequence: CDR1 LGHNA, CDR2 YNFKEQ. The receptor comes from a man between 18 and 35 years old who had mild COVID-19 (a few samples of this study predate the infection). Cell type and time point are not known. Sequences were obtained from PBMCs or a T cell subset sorted from them (not recorded which). This rearrangement joins TRBV4-2 to TRBJ2-2, with 10 bases matching TRBD2. CDR3 sequence: CASSRTGLAGAANTGELFF. The CDR3 coding sequence is TGTGCCAGCAGCCGAACCGGGCTAGCGGGGGCAGCGAACACCGGGGAGCTGTTTTTT.